This passage covers 25 T cell receptor beta chains from one sample sequenced in a study of regulatory and conventional T cells in RAG deficiency. Sequencing was performed with immunoSEQ multiplex PCR; in TCRdb, only in-frame clones are kept and a portion is missing. In the table there are some 21,000 clones, 85% to 95% of which are singletons. Blood CD4+ CD25-low CD127-high conventional T cells supplied the genomic DNA template. The same data also went into a second study, on regulatory T cells. Per that study: Primers: 52 TRBV forward and 13 TRBJ reverse.

Source material: CD4+ T cells sorted from blood. The receptors shown here come from a human donor in good health.

The chain links TRBV7-8 to TRBJ2-1, with TRBD2 identical over 12 bases. V lost 4 bases and J lost 4; bases outside the gene matches: 8. This CDR3 spans 17 amino acids. Germline CDR1 SGHVS, CDR2 FQNEAQ. CDR3 nucleotide sequence: TGTGCCAGCAGCTCTCCCCGTACTAGCGGGAGGTACAATGAGCAGTTCTTC. Its translation: CASSSPRTSGRYNEQFF.

As DNA, the CDR3 is TGTGCCAGCAGTGAACTTGCAGGGAGGAACATTCAGTACTTC. Its translation is CASSELAGRNIQYF. The J gene is TRBJ2-4, the V gene TRBV6-1, with a weak D call TRBD2 (6 bases). Deletions cut 2 bases from V and 7 bases from J, with 12 bases between. Looked up from germline, CDR1 is MNHNS and CDR2 is SASEGT. The CDR3 loop spans 14 amino acids.

This clone turned up a few times. The V and J genes are TRBV27 and TRBJ2-5; 7 bases align to TRBD2. The CDR3 consists of 17 residues. The germline gives CDR1 MNHEY, CDR2 SMNVEV (reference sequence). V was clipped by 2 bases and J by 3 bases; unmatched bases: 12. Written as DNA, the CDR3 is TGTGCCAGCAGTTTAGTGGAGGAGGGGCTAGCGGAAGAGACCCAGTACTTC. It is translated as CASSLVEEGLAEETQYF.

The V gene is TRBV5-4, the J gene TRBJ1-2; 7 bases are a match to TRBD1. The germline V gene encodes CDR1 SGHNT and CDR2 YYREEE (reference sequence). V shed 5 bases and J 8 bases; nucleotides not matched to a gene: 6. The CDR3 loop spans 12 amino acids. This CDR3 reads CASSPDRWGYTF. CDR3 nucleotide sequence: TGTGCCAGCAGTCCGGACAGGTGGGGCTACACCTTC.

V usage is TRBV19 and J usage is TRBJ1-2; TRBD1 matches at 9 bases. The V gene's germline CDR1 is LNHDA and CDR2 SQIVND (reference sequence). Trimming at V came to 7 bases and at J to 7 bases, leaving 10 bases not matched to a gene. CDR3 size: 14 residues. CDR3 nucleotide sequence: TGTGCCAGTAACGCCCGGGACAGGGAAGCTGGCTACACCTTC. Translating gives CASNARDREAGYTF.

The rearrangement links TRBV21-1 to TRBJ1-3; TRBD1, the D gene given by the table, was not confirmed from the DNA. TRBV21-1 is a pseudogene locus. This CDR3 spans 19 amino acids. The CDR3 DNA sequence: TGTGCCAGCAGCATTTTTCCGGGACAGGAGAGGGTCTCTGGAAACACCATATATTTT. It codes for CASSIFPGQERVSGNTIYF.

The chain recombines TRBV5-1 with TRBJ1-4, with a weak D call TRBD1 (6 bases). CDR3 size: 14 residues. The V gene's germline CDR1 is SGHRS and CDR2 YFSETQ. V was pared by 2 bases and J by 5 bases, with 10 bases between. The chain's CDR3 is CASSLGRGNEKLFF. Written as DNA, the CDR3 is TGCGCCAGCAGCTTAGGCAGGGGCAATGAAAAACTGTTTTTT.

The gene calls are TRBV2 and TRBJ1-4, with a possible D match to TRBD1 (6 bases). The CDR3 consists of 14 residues. The V gene lost 7 bases and the J gene lost 7 bases, with 16 bases spanning the gap. The germline V gene encodes CDR1 SNHLY and CDR2 FYNNEI. The CDR3 nucleotides are TGTGCCAGCAACTTCCAGGGGAAGGGTGAAAAACTGTTTTTT. Its protein product is CASNFQGKGEKLFF.

The rearrangement joins TRBV7-9 to TRBJ1-5; D gene unclear. The germline V and J ends were trimmed by 3 bases and 5 bases, with 5 bases remaining between them. The CDR3 totals 12 residues. Germline V gene sequence: CDR1 SEHNR, CDR2 FQNEAQ (reference sequence). CDR3 sequence reads: CASSFLYQPQHF. The CDR3 DNA reads TGTGCCAGCAGCTTCCTGTATCAGCCCCAGCATTTT.

The gene calls are TRBV11-2 and TRBJ1-2, with D possibly being TRBD1 (5 bases). The germline V gene has CDR1 SGHAT and CDR2 FQNNGV. The V end was cut by 0 bases, the J end by 5 bases, with 7 bases between. The CDR3 contains 13 residues. CDR3: CASSLEGTYGYTF. For the CDR3, the DNA is TGTGCCAGCAGCTTAGAAGGGACGTATGGCTACACCTTC.

The chain combines TRBV5-1 with TRBJ1-1, with D maybe TRBD1 (6 bases). This CDR3 region has 13 residues. The V end lost 2 bases, the J end lost 2 bases, and 7 bases lay between the germline ends. Germline CDR1 and CDR2: SGHRS and YFSETQ. This CDR3 reads CASSLQGNTEAFF. The CDR3 bases are TGCGCCAGCAGCTTACAGGGAAACACTGAAGCTTTCTTT.

This chain links TRBV9 with TRBJ1-3; D possibly corresponds to TRBD1 (5 bases). CDR1 is SGDLS, CDR2 YYNGEE, per germline. CDR3 length: 13 residues. Trimming left V 5 bases short and J 6 bases short, with 12 bases between. This CDR3 reads CASSPGLKNTIYF. DNA of the CDR3: TGTGCCAGCAGTCCGGGACTCAAAAACACCATATATTTT.

The V and J genes are TRBV19 and TRBJ1-2; tentative D call: TRBD1 (6 bases). Germline V gene data show CDR1 as LNHDA and CDR2 as SQIVND (reference sequence). The CDR3 loop spans 13 amino acids. V lost 7 bases and J 11 bases, leaving 20 bases between the germline ends. The CDR3 sequence is CASTTPTGIPYTF. The DNA of the CDR3 is TGTGCCAGTACCACTCCCACAGGGATTCCGTACACCTTC.

The V and J genes are TRBV9 and TRBJ2-3; D gene ambiguous. CDR1 is SGDLS and CDR2 is YYNGEE in the germline V gene. This CDR3 has 13 residues. Trimming took 6 bases from V and 2 from J, leaving 10 bases between them. CDR3 sequence: CASMPPFTDTQYF. The DNA of the CDR3 is TGTGCCAGCATGCCCCCCTTCACAGATACGCAGTATTTT. The full variable domain, completed using reference TRBV9 and TRBJ2-3, is DSGVTQTPKHLITATGQRVTLRCSPRSGDLSVYWYQQSLDQGLQFLIQYYNGEERAKGNILERFSAQQFPDLHSELNLSSLELGDSALYFCASMPPFTDTQYFGPGTRLTVL.

The chain employs TRBV25-1 and TRBJ2-5; 9 bases match TRBD1. V was clipped by 6 bases and J by 2 bases; unmatched bases: 7. Germline loops: CDR1 MGHDK, CDR2 SYGVNS. The CDR3 is 15 amino acids. CDR3 DNA sequence: TGTGCCAGCAGCACAGGGGGCCCCCTACAAGAGACCCAGTACTTC. Protein product: CASSTGGPLQETQYF.

The chain joins TRBV18 to TRBJ2-5; 7 bases are shared with TRBD2. The CDR3 is 13 amino acids. Germline trimming cut 2 bases from V and 4 bases from J; bases unmatched to any gene: 1. The V gene's germline CDR1 is KGHSH and CDR2 LQKENI. The CDR3 protein is CASSPGEGETQYF. The DNA for the CDR3 is TGTGCCAGCTCACCAGGGGAGGGAGAGACCCAGTACTTC. The complete variable domain, with remaining parts taken from reference TRBV18 and TRBJ2-5, reads NAGVMQNPRHLVRRRGQEARLRCSPMKGHSHVYWYRQLPEEGLKFMVYLQKENIIDESGMPKERFSAEFPKEGPSILRIQQVVRGDSAAYFCASSPGEGETQYFGPGTRLLVL.

This clone was detected only once. This sequence joins TRBV6-6 and TRBJ1-1; D gene ambiguous. V gave up 6 bases and J gave up 4 bases, with 12 bases separating them. CDR3 size: 13 residues. CDR1 and CDR2 (germline): MNHNY, SVGAGI (reference sequence). This CDR3 is CASSDTRSTEAFF. In nucleotides, the CDR3 is TGTGCCAGCAGCGACACCAGGAGCACTGAAGCTTTCTTT.

The chain has TRBV6-5 and TRBJ1-1; D is unresolved. Germline V gene data show CDR1 as MNHEY and CDR2 as SVGAGI. The CDR3 consists of 14 residues. V lost 6 bases to trimming and J lost 4 bases, with 15 bases between them. The CDR3 DNA reads TGTGCCAGCAGCCGCGGACTGGGAGGCACTGAAGCTTTCTTT. It is translated as CASSRGLGGTEAFF.

The CDR3 DNA reads as TGCGCCAGCACTCCAGAGGGAGGAGGAGAGACCCAGTACTTC. It encodes CASTPEGGGETQYF. The chain is built from TRBV10-2 and TRBJ2-5; weak D call: TRBD2 (6 bases). Germline CDR1 and CDR2: WSHSY and SAAADI. This CDR3 has 14 amino acids. The V end lost 7 bases, the J end lost 4 bases, and 16 bases lay between the germline ends.

The sample holds one count of this clone. The V gene is TRBV5-3, the J gene TRBJ1-1; D unclear. TRBV5-3 is placed among ORFs of uncertain function. This CDR3 spans 13 amino acids. The ends were cut back, 0 bases at V and 11 bases at J, with 14 bases in the middle. The CDR3: CARSLAGWDVAFF. Here the CDR3 DNA reads TGTGCCAGAAGCTTGGCCGGCTGGGATGTCGCTTTCTTT.

V gene TRBV5-4 combines with J gene TRBJ2-2; D is uncertain. The CDR3 is 14 amino acids. V lost 4 bases to trimming and J lost 6 bases, with 13 bases between them. The germline CDR1 and CDR2 sequences are SGHNT and YYREEE (reference sequence). The CDR3 DNA follows: TGTGCCAGCAGCCCGGTCTTGGTGTCCGGGGAGCTGTTTTTT. This encodes CASSPVLVSGELFF.

The chain links TRBV19 to TRBJ1-3; D is possibly TRBD1 (5 bases). Between the trimmed V and J ends, which lost 10 bases and 0 bases, there was a span of 13 bases. Germline V gene sequence: CDR1 LNHDA, CDR2 SQIVND (reference sequence). The CDR3 contains 14 residues. The CDR3 protein is CATWRGLSGNTIYF. The CDR3, as DNA: TGTGCCACCTGGAGGGGTCTCTCTGGAAACACCATATATTTT.

The count of this clone is one. The chain recombines TRBV27 with TRBJ2-7; either TRBD1 or TRBD2 may supply D (7 bases each). V was clipped by 3 bases and J by 0 bases, with 15 bases between them. The CDR3 is made up of 16 amino acids. Looked up from germline, CDR1 is MNHEY and CDR2 is SMNVEV (reference sequence). The CDR3 bases are TGTGCCAGCAGTTTGTCCAGGGGGGGAAGCTCCTACGAGCAGTACTTC. It specifies CASSLSRGGSSYEQYF.

This chain uses TRBV2 with TRBJ2-2; 8 nucleotides match TRBD2. This CDR3 comprises 17 residues. Trimming took 4 bases from V and 4 from J; bases not matched to a gene: 11. The germline V gene has CDR1 SNHLY and CDR2 FYNNEI. The CDR3 protein is CASSVLAGGAGTGELFF. CDR3 nucleotide sequence: TGTGCCAGCAGTGTATTAGCCGGGGGGGCGGGCACCGGGGAGCTGTTTTTT.

The rearrangement links TRBV5-1 to TRBJ1-4, with D tentatively TRBD1 (5 bases). Looked up from germline, CDR1 is SGHRS and CDR2 is YFSETQ. Trimming pared 4 bases from V and 4 bases from J, leaving 14 bases between. This CDR3 is 15 amino acids long. The CDR3 DNA reads TGCGCCAGCAGCCCAAGTGGGGGGAGTAATGAAAAACTGTTTTTT. Amino acids: CASSPSGGSNEKLFF.